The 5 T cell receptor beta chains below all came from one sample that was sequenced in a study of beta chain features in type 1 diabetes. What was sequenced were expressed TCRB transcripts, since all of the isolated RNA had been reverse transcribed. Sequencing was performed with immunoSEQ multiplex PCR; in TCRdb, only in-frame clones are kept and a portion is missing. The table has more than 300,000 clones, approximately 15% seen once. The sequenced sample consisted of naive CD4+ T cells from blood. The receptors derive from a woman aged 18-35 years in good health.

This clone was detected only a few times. CDR3 region: CASTGTGGFEAFF. The CDR3, as DNA: TGCGCCAGCACTGGGACAGGGGGCTTTGAAGCTTTCTTT. This chain links TRBV5-1 with TRBJ1-1, with 12 bases identical to TRBD1. Trimming removed 6 bases from V and 7 bases from J; junction bases left unmatched: 4. There are 13 residues in the CDR3. From germline, CDR1 is SGHRS and CDR2 YFSETQ.

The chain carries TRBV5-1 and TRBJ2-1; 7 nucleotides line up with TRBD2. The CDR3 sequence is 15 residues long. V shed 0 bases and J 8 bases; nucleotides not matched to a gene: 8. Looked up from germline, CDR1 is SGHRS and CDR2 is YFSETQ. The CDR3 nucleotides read TGCGCCAGCAGCTTGGTTGCGGGAGCAGGCGATGAGCAGTTCTTC. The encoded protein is CASSLVAGAGDEQFF.

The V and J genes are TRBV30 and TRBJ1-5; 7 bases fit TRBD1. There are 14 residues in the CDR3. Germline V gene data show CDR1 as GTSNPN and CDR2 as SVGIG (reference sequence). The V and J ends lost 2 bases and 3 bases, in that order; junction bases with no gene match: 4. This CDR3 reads CAWSKGQNNQPQHF. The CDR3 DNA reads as TGTGCCTGGAGTAAGGGACAGAACAATCAGCCCCAGCATTTT. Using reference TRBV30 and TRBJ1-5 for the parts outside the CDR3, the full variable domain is SQTIHQWPATLVQPVGSPLSLECTVEGTSNPNLYWYRQAAGRGLQLLFYSVGIGQISSEVPQNLSASRPQDRQFILSSKKLLLSDSGFYLCAWSKGQNNQPQHFGDGTRLSIL.

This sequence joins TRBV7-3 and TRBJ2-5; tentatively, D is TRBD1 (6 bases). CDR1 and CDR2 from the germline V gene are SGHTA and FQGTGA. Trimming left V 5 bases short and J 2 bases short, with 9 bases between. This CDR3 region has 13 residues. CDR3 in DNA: TGTGCCAGCAGCGCACAGGGTCAAGAGACCCAGTACTTC. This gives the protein CASSAQGQETQYF.

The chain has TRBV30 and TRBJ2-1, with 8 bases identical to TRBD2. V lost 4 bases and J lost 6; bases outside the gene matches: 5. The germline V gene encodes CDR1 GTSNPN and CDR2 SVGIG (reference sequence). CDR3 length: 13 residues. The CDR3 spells CAWTAGAGNEQFF. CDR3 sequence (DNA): TGTGCCTGGACAGCGGGAGCTGGCAATGAGCAGTTCTTC.